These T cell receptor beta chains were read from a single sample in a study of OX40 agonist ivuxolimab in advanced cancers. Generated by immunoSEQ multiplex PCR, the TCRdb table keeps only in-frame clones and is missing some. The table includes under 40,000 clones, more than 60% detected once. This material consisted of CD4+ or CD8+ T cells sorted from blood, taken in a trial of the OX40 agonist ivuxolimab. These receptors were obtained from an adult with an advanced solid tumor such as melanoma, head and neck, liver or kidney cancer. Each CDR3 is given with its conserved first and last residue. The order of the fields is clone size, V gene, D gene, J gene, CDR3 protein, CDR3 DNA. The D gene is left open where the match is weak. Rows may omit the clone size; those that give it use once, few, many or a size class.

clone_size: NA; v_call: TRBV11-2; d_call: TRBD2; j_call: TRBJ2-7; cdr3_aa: CASSAGTTPRLAYEQYF; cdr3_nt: TGTGCCAGCAGCGCTGGGACTACCCCGCGGTTGGCCTACGAGCAGTACTTC
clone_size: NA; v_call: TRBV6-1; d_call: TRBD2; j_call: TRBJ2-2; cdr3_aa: CASSYGLAGAGELFF; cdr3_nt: TGTGCCAGCAGCTACGGACTAGCAGGGGCCGGGGAGCTGTTTTTT
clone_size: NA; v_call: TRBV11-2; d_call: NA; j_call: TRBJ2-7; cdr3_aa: CASSYTTVGEQYF; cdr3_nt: TGTGCCAGCAGCTACACCACAGTAGGCGAGCAGTACTTC
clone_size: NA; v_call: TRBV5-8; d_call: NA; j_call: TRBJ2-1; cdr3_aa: CASSFGLGFF; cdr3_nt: TGTGCCAGCAGCTTCGGGCTGGGGTTCTTC
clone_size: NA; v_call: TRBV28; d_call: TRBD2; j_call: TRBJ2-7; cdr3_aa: CATLAGAYEQYF; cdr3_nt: TGTGCCACCTTAGCGGGAGCCTACGAGCAGTACTTC
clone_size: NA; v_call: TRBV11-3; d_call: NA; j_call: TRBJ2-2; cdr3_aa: CASSLGVDTGELFF; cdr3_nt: TGTGCCAGCAGCTTAGGAGTGGACACCGGGGAGCTGTTTTTT
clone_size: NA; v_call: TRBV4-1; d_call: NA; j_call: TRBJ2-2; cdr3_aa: CASSPTTRGTGELFF; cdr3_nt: TGCGCCAGCAGCCCCACGACGAGGGGGACCGGGGAGCTGTTTTTT
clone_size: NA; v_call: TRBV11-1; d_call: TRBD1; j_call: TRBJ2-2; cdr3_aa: CASSPGQVIGELFF; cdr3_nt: TGTGCCAGCAGCCCGGGACAGGTCATCGGGGAGCTGTTTTTT
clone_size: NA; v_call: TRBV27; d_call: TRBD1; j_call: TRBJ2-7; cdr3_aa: CASSSPGQGGHEQYF; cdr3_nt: TGTGCCAGCAGTTCACCTGGACAGGGTGGGCACGAGCAGTACTTC
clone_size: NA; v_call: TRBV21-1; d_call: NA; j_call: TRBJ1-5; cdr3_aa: CASSPQLIEGDLTGENQPQHF; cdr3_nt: TGTGCCAGCAGCCCGCAGCTAATAGAAGGGGACCTAACTGGGGAGAATCAGCCCCAGCATTTT
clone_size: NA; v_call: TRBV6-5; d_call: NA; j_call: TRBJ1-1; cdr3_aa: CASRTGSLEAFF; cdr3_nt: TGTGCCAGCCGGACGGGGTCGTTGGAAGCTTTCTTT
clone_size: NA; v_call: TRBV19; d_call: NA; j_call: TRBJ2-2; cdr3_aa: CASSVNRVRTGELFF; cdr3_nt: TGTGCCAGTAGTGTGAACAGGGTCAGGACCGGGGAGCTGTTTTTT
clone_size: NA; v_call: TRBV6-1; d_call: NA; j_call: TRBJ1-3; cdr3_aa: CASRADLTGNTIYF; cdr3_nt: TGTGCCAGCAGGGCAGACTTGACGGGAAACACCATATATTTT
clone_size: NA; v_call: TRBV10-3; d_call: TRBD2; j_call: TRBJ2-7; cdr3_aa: CAISGLAGGGYEQYF; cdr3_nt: TGTGCCATCAGTGGGCTAGCGGGAGGGGGCTACGAGCAGTACTTC
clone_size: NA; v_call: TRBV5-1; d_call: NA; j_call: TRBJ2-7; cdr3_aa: CASSTSGDSYEQYF; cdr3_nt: TGCGCCAGCAGCACCTCGGGGGACTCCTACGAGCAGTACTTC
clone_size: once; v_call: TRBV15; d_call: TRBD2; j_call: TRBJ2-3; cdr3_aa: CATSRDLAGEADTQYF; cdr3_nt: TGTGCCACCAGCAGAGATCTAGCGGGAGAGGCAGATACGCAGTATTTT
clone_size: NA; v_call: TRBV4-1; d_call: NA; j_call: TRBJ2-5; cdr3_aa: CASSQKVAGPQETQYF; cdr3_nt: TGCGCCAGCAGCCAAAAAGTCGCCGGGCCTCAAGAGACCCAGTACTTC
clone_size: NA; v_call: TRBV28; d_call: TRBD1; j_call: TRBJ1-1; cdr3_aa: CASSSPSGGVTEAFF; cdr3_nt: TGTGCCAGCAGTTCCCCGTCAGGGGGGGTCACTGAAGCTTTCTTT
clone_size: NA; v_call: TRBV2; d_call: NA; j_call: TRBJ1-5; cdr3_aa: CASSGTAYSNQPQHF; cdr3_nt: TGTGCCAGCAGTGGAACGGCTTATAGCAATCAGCCCCAGCATTTT
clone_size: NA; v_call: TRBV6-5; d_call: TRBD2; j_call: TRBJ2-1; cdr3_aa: CASAVAGPYNEQFF; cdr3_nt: TGTGCCAGCGCCGTAGCGGGGCCCTACAATGAGCAGTTCTTC
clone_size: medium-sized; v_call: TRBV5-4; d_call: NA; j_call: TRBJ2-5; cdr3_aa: CASSLAGVGETQYF; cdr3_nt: TGTGCCAGCAGCTTGGCCGGGGTCGGGGAGACCCAGTACTTC
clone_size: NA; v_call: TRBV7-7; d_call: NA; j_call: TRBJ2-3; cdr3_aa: CASSLRLGGADTQYF; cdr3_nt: TGTGCCAGCAGCTTGAGGCTAGGGGGGGCAGATACGCAGTATTTT
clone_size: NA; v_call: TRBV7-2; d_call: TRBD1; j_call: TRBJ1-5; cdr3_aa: CASSLRQGENSNQPQHF; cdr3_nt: TGTGCCAGCAGCTTGAGACAGGGGGAAAATAGCAATCAGCCCCAGCATTTT
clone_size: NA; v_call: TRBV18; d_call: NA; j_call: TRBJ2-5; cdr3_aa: CASSPGLQETQYF; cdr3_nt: TGTGCCAGCTCACCAGGGTTACAAGAGACCCAGTACTTC
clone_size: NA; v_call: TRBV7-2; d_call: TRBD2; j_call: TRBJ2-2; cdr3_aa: CASSSPLAGITGELFF; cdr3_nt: TGTGCCAGCAGCTCCCCTTTAGCGGGCATAACCGGGGAGCTGTTTTTT
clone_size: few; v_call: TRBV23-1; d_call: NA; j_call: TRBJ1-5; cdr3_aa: CASSQHKRTDYSNQPQHF; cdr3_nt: TGCGCCAGCAGTCAACACAAAAGGACGGATTATAGCAATCAGCCCCAGCATTTT
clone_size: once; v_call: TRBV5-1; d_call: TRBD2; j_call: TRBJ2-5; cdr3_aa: CASSSKGLAGSYQETQYF; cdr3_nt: TGCGCCAGCAGCTCGAAGGGACTAGCGGGATCCTACCAAGAGACCCAGTACTTC
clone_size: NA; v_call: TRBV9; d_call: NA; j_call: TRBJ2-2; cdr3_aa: CASSVSSQGTGELFF; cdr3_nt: TGTGCCAGCAGCGTCTCCTCACAGGGTACCGGGGAGCTGTTTTTT
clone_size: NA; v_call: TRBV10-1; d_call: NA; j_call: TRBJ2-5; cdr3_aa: CASSDPGQETQYF; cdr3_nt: TGCGCCAGCAGTGATCCCGGGCAAGAGACCCAGTACTTC
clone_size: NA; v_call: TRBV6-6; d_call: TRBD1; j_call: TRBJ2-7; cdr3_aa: CAVRQGQATGQYF; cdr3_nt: TGTGCCGTCCGACAGGGACAAGCAACCGGGCAGTACTTC
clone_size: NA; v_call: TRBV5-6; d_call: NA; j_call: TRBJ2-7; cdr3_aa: CASSLDTGKYEQYF; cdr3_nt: TGTGCCAGCAGCTTGGACACAGGGAAATACGAGCAGTACTTC
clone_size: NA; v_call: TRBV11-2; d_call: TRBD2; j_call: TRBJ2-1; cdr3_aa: CASSPSLAGGNEQFF; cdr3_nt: TGTGCCAGCAGCCCCAGCCTAGCGGGAGGGAATGAGCAGTTCTTC
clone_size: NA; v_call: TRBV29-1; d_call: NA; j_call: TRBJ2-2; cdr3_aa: CSGARDRGSGELFF; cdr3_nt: TGCAGCGGGGCCAGGGATAGGGGATCCGGGGAGCTGTTTTTT
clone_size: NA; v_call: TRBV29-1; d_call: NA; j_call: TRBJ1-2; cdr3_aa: CSVLWAPRDKGYTF; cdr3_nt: TGCAGCGTTCTGTGGGCCCCGCGGGATAAAGGCTACACCTTC
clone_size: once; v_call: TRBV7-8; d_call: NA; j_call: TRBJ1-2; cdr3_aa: CASSLARRGGGYTF; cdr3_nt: TGTGCCAGCAGCTTAGCGAGGCGGGGGGGTGGCTACACCTTC
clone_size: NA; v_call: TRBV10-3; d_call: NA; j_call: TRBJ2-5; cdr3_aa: CAISDGGLRETQYF; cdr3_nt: TGTGCCATCAGTGACGGGGGCCTGAGGGAGACCCAGTACTTC
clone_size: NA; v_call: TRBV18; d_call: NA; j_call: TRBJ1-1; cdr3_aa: CASSPRRQSNTEAFF; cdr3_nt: TGTGCCAGCTCTCCCCGGAGACAATCGAACACTGAAGCTTTCTTT
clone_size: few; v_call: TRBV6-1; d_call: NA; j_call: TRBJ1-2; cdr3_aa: CASSEVPNYGYTF; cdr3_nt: TGTGCCAGCAGTGAAGTCCCTAACTATGGCTACACCTTC
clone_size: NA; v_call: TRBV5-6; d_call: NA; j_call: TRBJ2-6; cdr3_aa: CASSYRSSGANVLTF; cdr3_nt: TGTGCCAGCAGCTACAGGAGCTCTGGGGCCAACGTCCTGACTTTC